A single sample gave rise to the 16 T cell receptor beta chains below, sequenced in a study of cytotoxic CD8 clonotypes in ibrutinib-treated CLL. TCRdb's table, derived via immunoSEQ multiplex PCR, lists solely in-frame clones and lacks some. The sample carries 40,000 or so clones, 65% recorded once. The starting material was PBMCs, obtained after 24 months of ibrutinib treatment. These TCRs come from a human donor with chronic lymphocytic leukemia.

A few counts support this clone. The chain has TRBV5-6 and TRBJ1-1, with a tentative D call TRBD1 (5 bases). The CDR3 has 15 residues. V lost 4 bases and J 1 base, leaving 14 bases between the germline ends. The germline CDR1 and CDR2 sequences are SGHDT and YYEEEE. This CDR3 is CASSTRYQGNTEAFF. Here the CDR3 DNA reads TGTGCCAGCAGCACCCGTTATCAGGGGAACACTGAAGCTTTCTTT.

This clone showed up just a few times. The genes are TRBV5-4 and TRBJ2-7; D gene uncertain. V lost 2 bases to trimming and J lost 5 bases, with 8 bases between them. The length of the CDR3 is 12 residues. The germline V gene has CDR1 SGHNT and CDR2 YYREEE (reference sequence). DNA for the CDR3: TGTGCCAGCAGCTTTAATGGGGACGAGCAGTACTTC. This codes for CASSFNGDEQYF.

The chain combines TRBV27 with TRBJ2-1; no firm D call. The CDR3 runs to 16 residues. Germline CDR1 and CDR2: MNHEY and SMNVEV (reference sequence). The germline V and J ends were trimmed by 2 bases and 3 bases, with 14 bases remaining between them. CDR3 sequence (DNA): TGTGCCAGCAGTTTAGTTAGGCACCGGAACTACAATGAGCAGTTCTTC. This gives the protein CASSLVRHRNYNEQFF.

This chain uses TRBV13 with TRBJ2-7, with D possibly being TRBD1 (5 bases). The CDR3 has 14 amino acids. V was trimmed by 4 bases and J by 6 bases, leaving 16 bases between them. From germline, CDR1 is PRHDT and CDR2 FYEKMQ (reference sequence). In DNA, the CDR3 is TGTGCCAGCAGCTCCTCCGGCAGGGTAGCCGAGCAGTACTTC. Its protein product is CASSSSGRVAEQYF.

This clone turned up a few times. CDR3 nucleotide sequence: TGTGCCTCCGACCGGTTGAGGGAGCGGACGAAAGAGACCCAGTACTTC. Translating gives CASDRLRERTKETQYF. The V gene is TRBV30, the J gene TRBJ2-5; D is perhaps TRBD2 (5 bases). This CDR3 comprises 16 residues. The V gene's germline CDR1 is GTSNPN and CDR2 SVGIG (reference sequence). V lost 7 bases and J 3 bases, leaving 24 bases between the germline ends.

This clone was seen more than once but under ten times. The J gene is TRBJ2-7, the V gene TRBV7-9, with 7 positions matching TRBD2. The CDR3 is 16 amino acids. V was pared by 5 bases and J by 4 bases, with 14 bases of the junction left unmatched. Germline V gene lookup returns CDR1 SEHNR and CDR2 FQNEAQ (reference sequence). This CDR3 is CASSAWSRTGGYEQYF. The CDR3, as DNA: TGTGCCAGCAGCGCATGGTCCCGGACGGGAGGATACGAGCAGTACTTC.

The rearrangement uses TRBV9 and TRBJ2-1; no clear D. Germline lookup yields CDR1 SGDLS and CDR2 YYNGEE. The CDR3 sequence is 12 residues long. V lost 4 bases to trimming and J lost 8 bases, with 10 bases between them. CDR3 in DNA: TGTGCCAGCAGCCGCTGGAACGATGAGCAGTTCTTC. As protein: CASSRWNDEQFF.

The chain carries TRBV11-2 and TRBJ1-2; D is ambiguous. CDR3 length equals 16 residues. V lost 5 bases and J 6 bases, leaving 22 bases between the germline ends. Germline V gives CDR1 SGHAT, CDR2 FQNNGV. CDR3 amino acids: CASSPQSGRYVHGYTF. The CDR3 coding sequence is TGTGCCAGCAGCCCGCAATCGGGCAGGTACGTGCATGGCTACACCTTC.

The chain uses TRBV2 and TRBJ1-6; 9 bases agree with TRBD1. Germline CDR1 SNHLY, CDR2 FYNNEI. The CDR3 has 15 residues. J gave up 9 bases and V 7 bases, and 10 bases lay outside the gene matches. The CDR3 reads CASTFSTGGISPLHF. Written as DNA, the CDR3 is TGTGCCAGCACCTTTTCAACAGGGGGCATTTCACCCCTCCACTTT.

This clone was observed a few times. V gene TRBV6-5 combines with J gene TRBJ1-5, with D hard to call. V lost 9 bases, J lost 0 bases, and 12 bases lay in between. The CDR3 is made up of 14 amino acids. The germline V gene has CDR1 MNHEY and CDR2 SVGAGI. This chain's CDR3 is CARGMKYSNQPQHF. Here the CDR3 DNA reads TGTGCCAGAGGCATGAAGTATAGCAATCAGCCCCAGCATTTT.

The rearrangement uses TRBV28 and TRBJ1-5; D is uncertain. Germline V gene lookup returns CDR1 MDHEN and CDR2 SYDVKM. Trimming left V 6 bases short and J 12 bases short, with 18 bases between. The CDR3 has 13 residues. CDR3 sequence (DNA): TGTGCCAGCAGCTCAGAGATTCCCCCGCTCCAGCATTTT. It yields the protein CASSSEIPPLQHF.

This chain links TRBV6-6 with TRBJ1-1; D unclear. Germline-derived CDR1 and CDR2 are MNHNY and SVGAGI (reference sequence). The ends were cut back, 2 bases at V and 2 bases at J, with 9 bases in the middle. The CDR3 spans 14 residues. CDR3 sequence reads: CASSYEGGNTEAFF. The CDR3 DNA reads TGTGCCAGCAGTTACGAGGGTGGTAACACTGAAGCTTTCTTT.

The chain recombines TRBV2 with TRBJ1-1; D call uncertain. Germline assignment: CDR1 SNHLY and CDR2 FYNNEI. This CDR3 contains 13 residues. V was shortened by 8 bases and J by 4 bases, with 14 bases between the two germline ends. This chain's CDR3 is CASLDTWVTEAFF. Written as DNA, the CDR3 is TGTGCCAGCCTGGATACTTGGGTCACTGAAGCTTTCTTT.

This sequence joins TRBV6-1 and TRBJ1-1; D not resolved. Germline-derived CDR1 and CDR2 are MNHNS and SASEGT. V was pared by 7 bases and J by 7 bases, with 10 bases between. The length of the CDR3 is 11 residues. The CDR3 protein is CASTHGFEAFF. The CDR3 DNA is TGTGCCAGCACCCACGGGTTTGAAGCTTTCTTT.

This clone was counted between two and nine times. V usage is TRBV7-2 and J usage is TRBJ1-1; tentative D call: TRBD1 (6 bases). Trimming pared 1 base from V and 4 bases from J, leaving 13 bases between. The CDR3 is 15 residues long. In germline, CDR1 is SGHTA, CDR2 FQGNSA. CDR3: CASSLGGRGGTEAFF. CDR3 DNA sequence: TGTGCCAGCAGCTTAGGTGGCAGGGGAGGCACTGAAGCTTTCTTT.

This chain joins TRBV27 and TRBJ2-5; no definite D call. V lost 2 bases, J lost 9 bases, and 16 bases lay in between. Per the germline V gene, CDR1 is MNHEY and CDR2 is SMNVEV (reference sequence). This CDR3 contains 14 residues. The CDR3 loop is CASSLAGPMTAQYF. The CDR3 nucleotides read TGTGCCAGCAGTTTAGCCGGACCCATGACGGCCCAGTACTTC.